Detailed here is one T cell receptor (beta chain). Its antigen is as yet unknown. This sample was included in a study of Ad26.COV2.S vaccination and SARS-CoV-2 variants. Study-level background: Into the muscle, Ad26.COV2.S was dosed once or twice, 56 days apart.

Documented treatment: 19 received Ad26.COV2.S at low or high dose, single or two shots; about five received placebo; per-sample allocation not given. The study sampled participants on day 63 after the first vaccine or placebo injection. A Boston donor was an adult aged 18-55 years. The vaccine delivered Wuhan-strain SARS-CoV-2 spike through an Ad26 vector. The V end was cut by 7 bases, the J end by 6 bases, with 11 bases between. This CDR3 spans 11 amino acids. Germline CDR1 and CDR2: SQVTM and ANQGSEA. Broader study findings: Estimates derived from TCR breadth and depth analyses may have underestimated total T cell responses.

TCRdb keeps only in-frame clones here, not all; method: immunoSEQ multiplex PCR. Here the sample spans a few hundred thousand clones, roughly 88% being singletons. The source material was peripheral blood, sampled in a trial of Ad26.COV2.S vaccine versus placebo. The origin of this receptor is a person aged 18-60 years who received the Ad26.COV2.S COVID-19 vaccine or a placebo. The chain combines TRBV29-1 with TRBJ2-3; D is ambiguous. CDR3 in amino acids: CSAASVDTQYF. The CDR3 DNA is TGCAGCGCTGCATCGGTGGATACGCAGTATTTT.